One and the same sample provided the 30 T cell receptor beta chains below, sequenced in a study of T cells in tumors after PD-1 blockade. The protocol was immunoSEQ multiplex PCR, while the TCRdb copy is restricted to in-frame clones and leaves out a portion. In the table there are approximately 46,000 clones, 75% to 80% of which are singletons. The sample here was PBMCs, taken before anti-PD-1 treatment. The receptor set was obtained from a human donor with basal cell carcinoma.

The chain combines TRBV2 with TRBJ1-1, with D unresolved. Trimming stripped 8 bases from V and 4 bases from J, with 14 bases between. From germline, CDR1 is SNHLY and CDR2 FYNNEI. The length of the CDR3 is 13 residues. CDR3: CASSPRGFTEAFF. The CDR3 nucleotides read TGTGCCAGCTCACCCCGAGGATTCACTGAAGCTTTCTTT. The whole variable domain, filled in from reference TRBV2 and TRBJ1-1, reads EPEVTQTPSHQVTQMGQEVILRCVPISNHLYFYWYRQILGQKVEFLVSFYNNEISEKSEIFDDQFSVERPDGSNFTLKIRSTKLEDSAMYFCASSPRGFTEAFFGQGTRLTVV.

J is TRBJ2-7 and V is TRBV2, with TRBD2 as a possible D gene (6 bases). Trimming took 7 bases from V and 1 from J, leaving 14 bases between them. The CDR3 contains 14 residues. The germline gives CDR1 SNHLY, CDR2 FYNNEI. The CDR3: CASNPGTPSYEQYF. DNA for the CDR3: TGTGCCAGCAATCCCGGGACTCCTTCCTACGAGCAGTACTTC.

This clone has only a few counts. The chain combines TRBV9 with TRBJ1-2, with D perhaps matching TRBD1 (5 bases). CDR3 length: 16 residues. Germline CDR1 is SGDLS and CDR2 is YYNGEE. V was cut by 4 bases and J by 8 bases, with 24 bases left in between. This CDR3 reads CASSITSSPGSGGYTF. The CDR3 bases are TGTGCCAGCAGCATCACATCGTCTCCAGGGAGCGGCGGCTACACCTTC.

This clone was seen a single time. The chain is built from TRBV5-4 and TRBJ2-1; TRBD2 matches 8 bases. V trimming: 0 bases; J trimming: 4 bases; junction bases outside the gene matches: 6. Germline CDR1 SGHNT, CDR2 YYREEE (reference sequence). This CDR3 has 16 residues. The CDR3 DNA reads as TGTGCCAGCAGCTTGGTTCTGACTAGCGCGTACAATGAGCAGTTCTTC. Its protein product is CASSLVLTSAYNEQFF.

The gene calls are TRBV5-1 and TRBJ2-3; no clear D. The V and J ends lost 3 bases and 0 bases respectively, with 11 bases between them. The CDR3 is made up of 15 amino acids. Germline V gene lookup returns CDR1 SGHRS and CDR2 YFSETQ. This CDR3 reads CASSSGIASTDTQYF. The CDR3 region has the DNA TGCGCCAGCAGCTCCGGAATTGCTAGCACAGATACGCAGTATTTT.

The CDR3 DNA reads as TGTGCCAGCAGCGGGGACAGGGGCGACCCGGTTAGGCAGCCCCAGCATTTT. It is translated as CASSGDRGDPVRQPQHF. The V and J genes are TRBV9 and TRBJ1-5; TRBD1 matches at 10 bases. This CDR3 region has 17 residues. V shed 3 bases, J shed 7 bases, and the junction held 13 bases outside the gene matches. CDR1 and CDR2 (germline): SGDLS, YYNGEE.

This clone was observed once. V usage is TRBV3-1 (or the pseudogene TRBV3-2) and J usage is TRBJ2-7; D is unresolved. The CDR3 has 13 amino acids. Trimming shortened V by 4 bases and J by 3 bases, and 10 bases separated the two germline ends. The germline CDR1 and CDR2 sequences are LGHDT and YNNKEL (reference sequence). For the CDR3, the DNA is TGTGCCAGCAGCCGCCCCCCGAACTACGAGCAGTACTTC. Encoded protein: CASSRPPNYEQYF.

V and J are TRBV18 and TRBJ1-5; TRBD1 is a possible D gene (6 bases). This CDR3 region has 14 residues. The V end was cut by 3 bases, the J end by 1 base, with 7 bases between. CDR1 KGHSH and CDR2 LQKENI come from the germline V gene. Here the CDR3 reads CASSPDRSNQPQHF. CDR3 DNA sequence: TGTGCCAGCTCACCCGACAGGAGCAATCAGCCCCAGCATTTT.

This clone has more than one count but fewer than ten. The gene calls are TRBV4-1 and TRBJ2-7, with TRBD2 as a possible D gene (5 bases). Between the trimmed V and J ends, which lost 0 bases and 3 bases, there was a span of 12 bases. The length of the CDR3 is 15 residues. Germline V gene data show CDR1 as MGHRA and CDR2 as YSYEKL. The CDR3 spells CASSQEPDSNYEQYF. CDR3 bases: TGCGCCAGCAGCCAAGAGCCGGACTCGAACTACGAGCAGTACTTC.

The chain links TRBV6-4 to TRBJ2-2; 10 bases are a match to TRBD1. This CDR3 region has 16 residues. Germline CDR1 MRHNA, CDR2 SNTAGT. V was clipped by 4 bases and J by 6 bases; unmatched bases: 8. DNA of the CDR3: TGTGCCAGCAGTGGTTCCGGGACAGGGGAGCCCGGGGAGCTGTTTTTT. Its translation: CASSGSGTGEPGELFF.

The rearrangement uses TRBV6-5 and TRBJ2-5; 7 bases map to TRBD1. The V gene's germline CDR1 is MNHEY and CDR2 SVGAGI. V lost 6 bases and J lost 4; bases outside the gene matches: 11. The CDR3 contains 15 residues. DNA of the CDR3: TGTGCCAGCAGCCCCTCGACAGGGAAGCGAGAGACCCAGTACTTC. Protein: CASSPSTGKRETQYF.

The chain is built from TRBV10-2 and TRBJ2-7, with 7 positions matching TRBD1. The CDR3 is made up of 15 amino acids. V lost 2 bases and J lost 2; bases outside the gene matches: 6. In germline, CDR1 is WSHSY, CDR2 SAAADI. The DNA for the CDR3 is TGCGCCAGCAGTGAGGTTAACAGGGGAACCTACGAGCAGTACTTC. Encoded protein: CASSEVNRGTYEQYF.

The V call is TRBV6-5, the J call TRBJ2-5, with D possibly TRBD2 on 5 matching bases. The CDR3 length is 14 residues. Germline loops: CDR1 MNHEY, CDR2 SVGAGI. V was pared by 7 bases and J by 4 bases, with 16 bases between. CDR3 loop: CASTVEGLPETQYF. As DNA, the CDR3 is TGTGCCAGCACCGTCGAAGGACTCCCAGAGACCCAGTACTTC.

In this sample, this clone turned up a few times. The chain carries TRBV5-1 and TRBJ2-7; D might be TRBD1 or TRBD2, each matching 5 bases. V was clipped by 4 bases and J by 6 bases, with 17 bases between them. Looked up from germline, CDR1 is SGHRS and CDR2 is YFSETQ. The CDR3 has 14 amino acids. In DNA, the CDR3 is TGCGCCAGCAGCCGAGGGGACCCCCAGGGCGAGCAGTACTTC. Its protein product is CASSRGDPQGEQYF.

DNA for the CDR3: TGTGCCAGCAGTTTAAGACTATATGGCAATCAGCCCCAGCATTTT. This translates into CASSLRLYGNQPQHF. V usage is TRBV28 and J usage is TRBJ1-5; D unclear. The CDR3 has 15 amino acids. Germline-derived CDR1 and CDR2 are MDHEN and SYDVKM. The V end was cut by 2 bases, the J end by 2 bases, with 10 bases between.

This chain joins TRBV4-2 and TRBJ1-1, with D possibly TRBD1 on 5 matching bases. This CDR3 is 13 amino acids long. V was shortened by 6 bases and J by 5 bases, with 13 bases between the two germline ends. Per germline, CDR1 LGHNA and CDR2 YNFKEQ. CDR3 in amino acids: CASRSPGRTEAFF. Written as DNA, the CDR3 is TGTGCCAGCAGGTCCCCGGGACGAACTGAAGCTTTCTTT.

V usage is TRBV7-4 and J usage is TRBJ1-1; TRBD1 might be the D (6 bases). Germline CDR1 reads SGHVT; CDR2 reads SQSDAQ. The V end lost 2 bases, the J end lost 10 bases, and 11 bases lay between the germline ends. The CDR3 has 12 amino acids. DNA for the CDR3: TGTGCCAGCAGCTTATATGGGGGGCGAGCTTTCTTT. It yields the protein CASSLYGGRAFF.

The chain couples TRBV9 to TRBJ2-7; D unresolved. The CDR3 loop spans 14 amino acids. V was pared by 4 bases and J by 0 bases, with 11 bases between. CDR1 is SGDLS and CDR2 is YYNGEE in the germline V gene. The CDR3 sequence: CASSLTTLSYEQYF. The CDR3 region has the DNA TGTGCCAGCAGCCTTACGACACTCTCCTACGAGCAGTACTTC.

This chain links TRBV24-1 with TRBJ2-1; 15 bases match TRBD2. The CDR3 consists of 17 residues. Germline V gene sequence: CDR1 KGHDR, CDR2 SFDVKD. After removal of 5 bases from V and 11 bases from J, the junction contained 12 bases not matched to a gene. The CDR3 here is CATSVGEIGTSGRKQFF. CDR3 coding DNA: TGTGCCACCAGTGTGGGAGAAATCGGGACTAGCGGGAGGAAGCAGTTCTTC.

The chain is built from TRBV28 and TRBJ1-3; perhaps TRBD1 as D (5 bases). V lost 3 bases and J 2 bases, leaving 14 bases between the germline ends. Germline CDR1 and CDR2: MDHEN and SYDVKM. This CDR3 has 16 amino acids. In nucleotides, the CDR3 is TGTGCCAGCAGTTTGTCGGGGACTAGGGCTGGAAACACCATATATTTT. The encoded protein is CASSLSGTRAGNTIYF.

The rearrangement uses TRBV24-1 and TRBJ1-6; D unresolved. The V gene lost 1 base and the J gene lost 1 base, with 13 bases spanning the gap. Looked up from germline, CDR1 is KGHDR and CDR2 is SFDVKD. CDR3 length: 18 amino acids. The CDR3 reads CATSDFHRDTSYNSPLHF. DNA of the CDR3: TGTGCCACCAGTGATTTCCACCGCGACACTTCCTATAATTCACCCCTCCACTTT.

The rearrangement joins TRBV4-1 to TRBJ1-1, with TRBD1 as a possible D gene (5 bases). V was cut by 4 bases and J by 6 bases, with 18 bases left in between. The length of the CDR3 is 15 residues. CDR1 and CDR2 (germline): MGHRA, YSYEKL. CDR3 bases: TGCGCCAGCAGCCTGGGACGTGGGAGCGCCGCTGAAGCTTTCTTT. Translated: CASSLGRGSAAEAFF.

This clone was recorded a few times. The chain recombines TRBV5-1 with TRBJ1-3; a weak D match, TRBD1 (5 bases). V was trimmed by 4 bases and J by 0 bases, leaving 11 bases between them. Per the germline V gene, CDR1 is SGHRS and CDR2 is YFSETQ. The length of the CDR3 is 15 residues. This CDR3 is CASSPTGNSGNTIYF. The CDR3 coding sequence is TGCGCCAGCAGCCCCACAGGAAACTCTGGAAACACCATATATTTT. Filled out from reference TRBV5-1 and TRBJ1-3, the complete variable domain reads KAGVTQTPRYLIKTRGQQVTLSCSPISGHRSVSWYQQTPGQGLQFLFEYFSETQRNKGNFPGRFSGRQFSNSRSEMNVSTLELGDSALYLCASSPTGNSGNTIYFGEGSWLTVV.

This clone was counted a single time. Here the CDR3 reads CASSPDPNQPQHF. The CDR3 region has the DNA TGTGCCAGCAGCCCCGACCCGAATCAGCCCCAGCATTTT. V usage is TRBV7-9 and J usage is TRBJ1-5; D is unresolved. This CDR3 is 13 amino acids long. V was pared by 5 bases and J by 4 bases, with 9 bases between. From germline, CDR1 is SEHNR and CDR2 FQNEAQ (reference sequence).

This clone occurred once. The CDR3 DNA sequence: TGTGCCAGCAGCCCCAATGGGCTGGGCACCGGGGAGCTGTTTTTT. Its protein is CASSPNGLGTGELFF. V gene TRBV7-3 combines with J gene TRBJ2-2; no clear D. With 5 bases removed from V and 4 bases from J, the gap between germline ends came to 14 bases. The CDR3 totals 15 residues. Per germline, CDR1 SGHTA and CDR2 FQGTGA.

The chain carries TRBV19 and TRBJ1-5; 11 bases fit TRBD1. The germline V gene has CDR1 LNHDA and CDR2 SQIVND (reference sequence). The J segment lost 4 bases and the V segment lost 5 bases, leaving 4 bases of the junction unmatched. The CDR3 length is 15 residues. CDR3 sequence: CASSAGTGGNQPQHF. The CDR3 bases are TGTGCCAGTAGTGCCGGGACAGGGGGAAATCAGCCCCAGCATTTT.

V gene TRBV27 combines with J gene TRBJ2-1; TRBD2 agrees at 9 bases. V lost 6 bases, J lost 2 bases, and 8 bases stayed unmatched. The CDR3 spans 16 residues. Germline CDR1 is MNHEY and CDR2 is SMNVEV (reference sequence). As DNA, the CDR3 is TGTGCCAGCAGGGGAACAGCGGGGGGACCCTACAATGAGCAGTTCTTC. Translating it yields CASRGTAGGPYNEQFF.

The V and J genes are TRBV6-5 and TRBJ2-7; 8 bases match TRBD1. The germline V gene has CDR1 MNHEY and CDR2 SVGAGI. The CDR3 sequence is 12 residues long. V lost 11 bases, J lost 6 bases, and 9 bases stayed unmatched. The CDR3, as DNA: TGTGCCGTGGTCGGACAGGGAGGCGAGCAGTACTTC. Protein product: CAVVGQGGEQYF.

This chain connects TRBV5-1 to TRBJ2-5, with no clear D. CDR3 length: 15 amino acids. CDR1 is SGHRS and CDR2 is YFSETQ in the germline V gene. Trimming pared 0 bases from V and 0 bases from J, leaving 9 bases between. CDR3 DNA: TGCGCCAGCAGCTTGGAAGACAAGTACCAAGAGACCCAGTACTTC. Its protein product is CASSLEDKYQETQYF.

The chain has TRBV2 and TRBJ1-4; TRBD1 matches 12 bases. After removal of 6 bases from V and 4 bases from J, the junction contained 12 bases not matched to a gene. Per the germline V gene, CDR1 is SNHLY and CDR2 is FYNNEI. This CDR3 has 18 amino acids. The CDR3 loop reads CASSLGQGAFSGNEKLFF. The DNA of the CDR3 is TGTGCCAGCAGCTTGGGACAGGGGGCGTTTTCTGGTAATGAAAAACTGTTTTTT.